This T cell receptor (beta chain) originates from a study of blood T cell repertoires in COVID-19. With V trimmed by 3 bases and J by 4 bases, 7 bases remained unmatched. This CDR3 is built from 16 residues. Germline-derived CDR1 and CDR2 are KGHSH and LQKENI. Using immunoSEQ multiplex PCR, the repertoire was profiled, and TCRdb retains in-frame clones only, with some absent. The sample consists of roughly 75,000 clones, 90% of them appearing once. The chain uses TRBV18 and TRBJ1-3, with 9 bases that match TRBD1. This TCR derives from a human donor in a cohort sampled during active COVID-19. Specimen: peripheral blood. CDR3 sequence (DNA): TGTGCCAGCTCACCGGGACAGGGATCTTCGGGAAACACCATATATTTT. Protein sequence: CASSPGQGSSGNTIYF.